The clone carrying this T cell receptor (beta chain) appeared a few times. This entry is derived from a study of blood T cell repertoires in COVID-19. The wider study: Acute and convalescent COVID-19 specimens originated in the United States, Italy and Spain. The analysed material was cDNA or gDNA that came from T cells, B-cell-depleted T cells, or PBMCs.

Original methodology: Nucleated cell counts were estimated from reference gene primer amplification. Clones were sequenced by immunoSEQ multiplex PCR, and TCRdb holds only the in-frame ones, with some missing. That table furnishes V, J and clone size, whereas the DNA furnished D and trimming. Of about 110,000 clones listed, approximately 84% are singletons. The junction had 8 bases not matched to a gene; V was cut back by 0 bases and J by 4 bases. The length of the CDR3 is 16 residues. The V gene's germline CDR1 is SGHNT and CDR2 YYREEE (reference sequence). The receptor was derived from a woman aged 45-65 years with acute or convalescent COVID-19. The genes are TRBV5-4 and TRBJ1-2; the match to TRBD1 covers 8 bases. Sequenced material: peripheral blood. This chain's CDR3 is CASSLEAGGSLYGYTF. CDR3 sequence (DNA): TGTGCCAGCAGCTTGGAGGCAGGGGGCTCTCTCTATGGCTACACCTTC.